These T cell receptor beta chains were read from a single sample in a study of T cell repertoires and HLA-DP antigens. No antigen has been assigned to these receptors. Profiled with immunoSEQ multiplex PCR; TCRdb holds only in-frame clones, not every one. There are about 89,000 clones in the sample; approximately 86% occur only once, and about 1.8% lies in the top ten. The sequencing input was CD4+ T cells from PBMCs. These receptors were obtained from a man aged 45-65 years in good health and CMV-seronegative. Both conserved end residues are part of each CDR3. D genes are given only for firm matches. The size field is filled for only some rows; it gives once, few, many or a size class.

D: TRBD1
V: TRBV15
J: TRBJ2-1
size: once
DNA: TGTGCCACCAGCACAGGCGACAGGGGCCATGAGCAGTTCTTC
CDR3: CATSTGDRGHEQFF

D: -
V: TRBV7-6
J: TRBJ2-5
size: -
DNA: TGTGCCAGCAGCTTAGGGGCTAGCGTAGGGGTAGTGGAGACCCAGTACTTC
CDR3: CASSLGASVGVVETQYF

D: -
V: TRBV6-5
J: TRBJ2-1
size: -
DNA: TGTGCCAGCAGTTACGTCCAGGGCCGGCGTTACAATGAGCAGTTCTTC
CDR3: CASSYVQGRRYNEQFF

D: TRBD1
V: TRBV15
J: TRBJ1-2
size: -
DNA: TGTGCCACCAGCAGAGATCTCCGGCGACAGGGAGACTATGGCTACACCTTC
CDR3: CATSRDLRRQGDYGYTF

D: -
V: TRBV19
J: TRBJ2-1
size: -
DNA: TGTGCCAGTAGTATAGACAGACTAGTTGGTGAGCAGTTCTTC
CDR3: CASSIDRLVGEQFF

D: -
V: TRBV30
J: TRBJ1-2
size: -
DNA: TGTGCCTTCGGGATGCTGGGAGGCTACACCTTC
CDR3: CAFGMLGGYTF

D: -
V: TRBV2
J: TRBJ1-3
size: -
DNA: TGTGCCAGCAGTGACCCCGGAAACACCATATATTTT
CDR3: CASSDPGNTIYF

D: -
V: TRBV4-2
J: TRBJ1-2
size: -
DNA: TGTGCCAGCAGCCAAGATTTGTCGGGGGTTGGACCGCTAACTAACTATGGCTACACCTTC
CDR3: CASSQDLSGVGPLTNYGYTF

D: -
V: TRBV7-2
J: TRBJ2-1
size: -
DNA: TGTGCCAGCAGCTTAGTTGTGGGCGTCTACAATGAGCAGTTCTTC
CDR3: CASSLVVGVYNEQFF

D: -
V: TRBV5-8
J: TRBJ1-1
size: -
DNA: TGTGCCAGCAGCGGACACGGGGGTCGGGGCACTGAAGCTTTCTTT
CDR3: CASSGHGGRGTEAFF

D: TRBD1
V: TRBV19
J: TRBJ2-1
size: -
DNA: TGTGCCAGTAAACTGGACAGGGGGCTCAATGAGCAGTTCTTC
CDR3: CASKLDRGLNEQFF

D: TRBD1
V: TRBV2
J: TRBJ2-2
size: -
DNA: TGTGCCAGCACCCCGGGACAGAGAAACACCGGGGAGCTGTTTTTT
CDR3: CASTPGQRNTGELFF

D: TRBD2
V: TRBV9
J: TRBJ2-1
size: -
DNA: TGTGCCAGCAGCGTAGTCCCTAGCGGGAGCTATGAGCAGTTCTTC
CDR3: CASSVVPSGSYEQFF

D: -
V: TRBV18
J: TRBJ2-3
size: -
DNA: TGTGCCAGCTCACCAGAGCTAGCTTTGACAGATACGCAGTATTTT
CDR3: CASSPELALTDTQYF

D: -
V: TRBV6-6
J: TRBJ2-1
size: -
DNA: TGTGCCAGCACCCACGGGGCTAGGGGCTCCTACAATGAGCAGTTCTTC
CDR3: CASTHGARGSYNEQFF

D: TRBD2
V: TRBV7-9
J: TRBJ2-5
size: -
DNA: TGTGCCAGCAGCCACGGGGCCGGGACTAGCGAGGAGACCCAGTACTTC
CDR3: CASSHGAGTSEETQYF

D: -
V: TRBV14
J: TRBJ2-3
size: -
DNA: TGTGCCAGCAGCCTCCTGGGGAGCACAGATACGCAGTATTTT
CDR3: CASSLLGSTDTQYF

D: TRBD1
V: TRBV19
J: TRBJ1-5
size: once
DNA: TGTGCCAGTAGTAAGAGGGGACAGGTTGTCGGGATAAATCAGCCCCAGCATTTT
CDR3: CASSKRGQVVGINQPQHF

D: TRBD2
V: TRBV11-3
J: TRBJ2-2
size: -
DNA: TGTGCCAGCAGCCCGACTAGCGGGGGGAGTCGGGAGCTGTTTTTT
CDR3: CASSPTSGGSRELFF

D: -
V: TRBV5-1
J: TRBJ2-1
size: -
DNA: TGCGCCAGCAGCTCGGATGAGGGGCTTCTTTACAATGAGCAGTTCTTC
CDR3: CASSSDEGLLYNEQFF

D: TRBD1
V: TRBV30
J: TRBJ1-2
size: few
DNA: TGTGCCTGGAATGTCCCGGACAGGGGTAACTATGGCTACACCTTC
CDR3: CAWNVPDRGNYGYTF

D: -
V: TRBV7-2
J: TRBJ1-3
size: -
DNA: TGTGCCAGCAGCTTAGAGGGGCTCGGAGGGGGCTCTGGAAACACCATATATTTT
CDR3: CASSLEGLGGGSGNTIYF

D: TRBD2
V: TRBV4-3
J: TRBJ2-1
size: -
DNA: TGCGCCAGCAGCCAAGAAATTCCAGCAGGGAGCGGGAGGATGCATGAGCAGTTCTTC
CDR3: CASSQEIPAGSGRMHEQFF

D: -
V: TRBV27
J: TRBJ1-1
size: -
DNA: TGTGCCAGCCGCGGCCGGACGGGGAACACTGAAGCTTTCTTT
CDR3: CASRGRTGNTEAFF

D: TRBD2
V: TRBV5-4
J: TRBJ2-5
size: -
DNA: TGTGCCAGCAGCTTTCAGGCGGGGGACCAAGAGACCCAGTACTTC
CDR3: CASSFQAGDQETQYF

D: TRBD1
V: TRBV7-2
J: TRBJ2-7
size: -
DNA: TGTGCCAGCAGCTTAGCCGCAGGGGGCCGGGACGAGCAGTACTTC
CDR3: CASSLAAGGRDEQYF

D: -
V: TRBV19
J: TRBJ1-1
size: -
DNA: TGTGCCAGTATGAGGGAATTGAACACTGAAGCTTTCTTT
CDR3: CASMRELNTEAFF

D: -
V: TRBV18
J: TRBJ2-3
size: -
DNA: TGTGCCAGCTCACCACTGAAGGGGAACACAGATACGCAGTATTTT
CDR3: CASSPLKGNTDTQYF

D: -
V: TRBV18
J: TRBJ1-5
size: -
DNA: TGTGCCAGCTCCCTAGGTAGCCATAGCAATCAGCCCCAGCATTTT
CDR3: CASSLGSHSNQPQHF

D: -
V: TRBV4-3
J: TRBJ2-7
size: -
DNA: TGCGCCAGCAGTCCTGGTCACACGGACAGATCCTACGAGCAGTACTTC
CDR3: CASSPGHTDRSYEQYF

D: TRBD1
V: TRBV11-2
J: TRBJ2-5
size: -
DNA: TGTGCCAGCAGCACTCAGACAGGGGGCCAAGAGACCCAGTACTTC
CDR3: CASSTQTGGQETQYF

D: TRBD1
V: TRBV15
J: TRBJ2-2
size: -
DNA: TGTGCCACCAGCAGGGGACAGGGTATGGACGGGGAGCTGTTTTTT
CDR3: CATSRGQGMDGELFF

D: -
V: TRBV6-4
J: TRBJ1-2
size: -
DNA: TGTGCCAGCAGATACAGGGCTAACTATGGCTACACCTTC
CDR3: CASRYRANYGYTF

D: -
V: TRBV19
J: TRBJ1-5
size: -
DNA: TGTGCCAGTAGTACCCCCGGGACGGGCAATCAGCCCCAGCATTTT
CDR3: CASSTPGTGNQPQHF

D: TRBD1
V: TRBV7-9
J: TRBJ2-4
size: -
DNA: TGTGCCAGCAGCTTAGCCTTTGGACAGGGTGCCAAAAACATTCAGTACTTC
CDR3: CASSLAFGQGAKNIQYF

D: -
V: TRBV6-5
J: TRBJ1-1
size: -
DNA: TGTGCCAGCAGATACGGGGGGATGAACACTGAAGCTTTCTTT
CDR3: CASRYGGMNTEAFF

D: -
V: TRBV6-6
J: TRBJ1-5
size: -
DNA: TGTGCCAGCAGTTTCCCCGGCAGAAGGGACCAACAGCCCCAGCATTTT
CDR3: CASSFPGRRDQQPQHF

D: -
V: TRBV7-3
J: TRBJ2-3
size: -
DNA: TGTGCCAGCAGCTTGTCGGGGCGAACAGATACGCAGTATTTT
CDR3: CASSLSGRTDTQYF

D: TRBD1
V: TRBV2
J: TRBJ1-6
size: -
DNA: TGTGCCAGCAGTGAAGGGACGCCACAGGGGAAACCCCTCCACTTT
CDR3: CASSEGTPQGKPLHF

D: -
V: TRBV27
J: TRBJ2-3
size: -
DNA: TGTGCCAGCAGTTTTTGGGGGAGGGGGCTAGTAACGACGCAGTATTTT
CDR3: CASSFWGRGLVTTQYF